This T cell receptor (beta chain) was found in a study of CD8 T cells in ankylosing spondylitis (dated by TCRdb to about 2017). Some background on the complete study: The study profiled T cell receptor beta repertoires in healthy donors and ankylosing spondylitis patients to find disease-linked TCR variants. The full study cohort comprised around 25 ankylosing spondylitis patients and around 100 healthy donors. Peripheral blood was sampled, and synovial fluid was also collected from ankylosing spondylitis patients. Paper-wide results and their limitations: Some motif variants had previously been reported in the synovial fluid and blood of reactive arthritis patients, which suggests shared mechanisms of disease initiation. The disease-linked clones showed a CD8+ phenotype and occurred at relatively low frequencies in peripheral blood. A TCR beta motif of several highly homologous amino acid variants appeared characteristic of blood from ankylosing spondylitis patients. Significant enrichment of the disease-linked clones was reported in matched synovial fluid samples from ankylosing spondylitis patients.

CDR1 and CDR2 were assigned from the germline V gene (reference sequence) as DFQATT and SNEGSKA. CDR3 length: 11 amino acids, cysteine to phenylalanine. The read is trimmed to its CDR3 DNA, 33 bases read in frame from base 1. V loses 3 bases, J loses 10 bases, and the germline ends lie 12 bases apart. As for this clonotype: This receptor's antigen is unknown. One base away there is no much larger clone; base qualities are not given.

Sequencing was performed on an Illumina HiSeq 2500. TCR beta libraries were prepared by quantitative 5'-RACE with molecular barcodes. The authors processed their data as follows. A new computational method based on a probabilistic model of VDJ rearrangement was used to identify disease-linked TCR variants. Through fastp at Q25 and MiXCR, TCRdb rebuilt clones from the public reads, retaining in-frame beta chains. Merged by CDR3 protein, the rows form single entries marked with the most common genes and DNA. None of the V and J calls come from the authors' own analysis; TCRdb made them. The sample has 250,000 to 350,000 distinct CDR3 sequences on record, about a fifth of them singletons. 3.5% of the sample goes to the ten largest clones.

The chain was built from TRBV20-1 and TRBJ1-1; TRBD1 is perhaps the D gene, given 5 matching bases. The clonotype originates from a female donor with ankylosing spondylitis or in good health (not recorded which). The sequenced sample consisted of blood, either unsorted or a sorted T cell fraction (not recorded which). The sequenced DNA is TGCAGTGCTAGGACTGGGGGTGTAGCTTTCTTT. It is translated as CSARTGGVAFF.